The 30 T cell receptor beta chains below all came from one sample that was sequenced in a study of blood T cells in healthy people across ages. A J-beta primer mix and a sample-barcoded 5' primer were used in a second PCR of about 7 to 12 cycles. TCRdb passed the 5' RACE reads through MiXCR, listing each CDR3 protein once. The profile shows over 950,000 distinct CDR3 sequences, roughly half of them singletons. What was sequenced was blood. The receptors stem from a woman aged 55-70 years in good health.

The chain couples TRBV7-9 to TRBJ2-7; no definite D call. Trimming shortened V by 4 bases and J by 0 bases, and 13 bases separated the two germline ends. The CDR3 has 15 amino acids. Germline lookup yields CDR1 SEHNR and CDR2 FQNEAQ (reference sequence). The CDR3 bases are TGTGCCAGCAGCTCCCTTCGCTGGAACTCCTACGAGCAGTACTTC. Translating gives CASSSLRWNSYEQYF.

The genes are TRBV10-3 and TRBJ2-1, with TRBD1 identical over 7 bases. The CDR3 extends over 16 amino acids. Germline CDR1 reads ENHRY; CDR2 reads SYGVKD. After removal of 2 bases from V and 8 bases from J, the junction contained 12 bases not matched to a gene. CDR3 sequence reads: CAISEPGQAPEDEQFF. DNA of the CDR3: TGTGCCATCAGTGAGCCTGGACAGGCCCCAGAGGATGAGCAGTTCTTC.

Concerning this clonotype: A read error may account for a junction end that differs from germline. The rearrangement uses TRBV29-1 and TRBJ2-4; 8 nucleotides align to TRBD1. The CDR3 length is 14 residues. Germline V gives CDR1 SQVTM, CDR2 ANQGSEA. This CDR3 reads CSVYRGTGKNIRYF. The CDR3 DNA sequence: TGCAGCGTCTACAGGGGGACAGGCAAAAACATTCGGTACTTC.

This clonotype was seen repeatedly, ten times or more. The V and J genes are TRBV6-6 and TRBJ2-5; D could derive from TRBD1 or TRBD2 (6 bases each). The germline V and J ends were trimmed by 2 bases and 2 bases, with 9 bases remaining between them. Germline V gene lookup returns CDR1 MNHNY and CDR2 SVGAGI (reference sequence). The CDR3 is 14 amino acids. The CDR3 coding sequence is TGTGCCAGCAGTTACGGGGGGCCTCAAGAGACCCAGTACTTC. Its translation is CASSYGGPQETQYF.

In this sample, this clonotype turned up once. The rearrangement joins TRBV12-3 or TRBV12-4 to TRBJ1-4; D is unresolved. The ends were cut back, 5 bases at V and 8 bases at J, with 12 bases in the middle. The CDR3 sequence is 13 residues long. The CDR3 DNA follows: TGTGCCAGCAGTGTGTCCTGGGCGGAAAAACTGTTTTTT. Its translation is CASSVSWAEKLFF.

The V gene is TRBV4-3, the J gene TRBJ2-2; D possibly corresponds to TRBD1 (5 bases). The CDR3 is 15 amino acids. From germline, CDR1 is LGHNA and CDR2 YSLEER. V was clipped by 4 bases and J by 7 bases, with 16 bases between them. The chain's CDR3 is CASSRTRQGFGELFF. CDR3 nucleotide sequence: TGCGCCAGCAGCCGCACACGCCAGGGTTTCGGGGAGCTGTTTTTT.

This chain uses TRBV6-6 with TRBJ2-1, with D maybe TRBD2 (5 bases). Germline loops: CDR1 MNHNY, CDR2 SVGAGI (reference sequence). The CDR3 is 13 amino acids. V dropped 11 bases and J dropped 0 bases, with 11 bases sitting between them. This chain's CDR3 is CASAGGSYNEQFF. The DNA of the CDR3 is TGTGCCTCCGCTGGAGGCTCCTACAATGAGCAGTTCTTC.

This clonotype was found a few times. J is TRBJ1-6 and V is TRBV7-2; 9 nucleotides match TRBD1. Germline V lookup: CDR1 SGHTA, CDR2 FQGNSA. J gave up 10 bases and V 5 bases, and 15 bases lay outside the gene matches. This CDR3 region has 17 residues. The CDR3 DNA reads as TGTGCCAGCAGCCAAGGGACAGGGTCAGGGCGCACGTCACCCCTCCACTTT. The encoded protein is CASSQGTGSGRTSPLHF.

The CDR3 reads CASTFRGGGNNEQFF. In DNA form, the CDR3 reads TGTGCCAGCACTTTTAGGGGAGGGGGCAACAATGAGCAGTTCTTC. V gene TRBV7-9 combines with J gene TRBJ2-1; tentatively, D is TRBD1 or TRBD2 (7 bases each). Between the trimmed V and J ends, which lost 7 bases and 5 bases, there was a span of 18 bases. The CDR3 has 15 residues. Germline-derived CDR1 and CDR2 are SEHNR and FQNEAQ (reference sequence).

The chain combines TRBV27 with TRBJ1-2; D uncertain. Trimming shortened V by 0 bases and J by 0 bases, and 11 bases separated the two germline ends. CDR3 size: 16 residues. The germline CDR1 and CDR2 sequences are MNHEY and SMNVEV (reference sequence). CDR3 in amino acids: CASSLSTVSPNYGYTF. Written as DNA, the CDR3 is TGTGCCAGCAGTTTATCCACAGTGTCACCTAACTATGGCTACACCTTC.

J is TRBJ2-7 and V is TRBV12-3 or TRBV12-4; perhaps TRBD1 as D (5 bases). The germline V and J ends were trimmed by 7 bases and 6 bases, with 16 bases remaining between them. This CDR3 is built from 13 residues. The CDR3 sequence is CASTTKGIREQYF. The CDR3 bases are TGTGCCAGCACCACAAAGGGGATCCGCGAGCAGTACTTC.

The CDR3 DNA is TGTGCCAGCAGTGAGACGGGGATAGAGACCCAGTACTTC. This encodes CASSETGIETQYF. The chain carries TRBV2 and TRBJ2-5; a weak D match, TRBD2 (5 bases). Germline V gene data show CDR1 as SNHLY and CDR2 as FYNNEI. Trimming pared 3 bases from V and 4 bases from J, leaving 9 bases between. The CDR3 is made up of 13 amino acids.

This chain joins TRBV7-9 and TRBJ2-3; D is ambiguous. The V gene's germline CDR1 is SEHNR and CDR2 FQNEAQ (reference sequence). V was cut by 4 bases and J by 6 bases, with 8 bases left in between. This CDR3 has 12 residues. The CDR3 coding sequence is TGTGCCAGCAGCTCAATGTTGGATACGCAGTATTTT. It encodes CASSSMLDTQYF.

This clonotype appeared a few times. V gene TRBV9 combines with J gene TRBJ2-1; D may match TRBD1 or TRBD2 (5 bases each). Per germline, CDR1 SGDLS and CDR2 YYNGEE. Trimming shortened V by 3 bases and J by 0 bases, and 10 bases separated the two germline ends. This CDR3 is 15 amino acids long. Written as DNA, the CDR3 is TGTGCCAGCAGCGCGGGGCGGAGCTCCTACAATGAGCAGTTCTTC. Encoded protein: CASSAGRSSYNEQFF.

J is TRBJ2-7 and V is TRBV7-9; D perhaps matches TRBD2 (6 bases). This CDR3 is 14 amino acids long. Germline loops: CDR1 SEHNR, CDR2 FQNEAQ (reference sequence). V dropped 3 bases and J dropped 6 bases, with 15 bases sitting between them. In DNA, the CDR3 is TGTGCCAGCAGCTTTAACCGGGAGACCGCCGAGCAGTACTTC. Translating gives CASSFNRETAEQYF.

The V and J genes are TRBV28 and TRBJ2-4, with D perhaps matching TRBD1 (7 bases). Trimming left V 4 bases short and J 6 bases short, with 16 bases between. The CDR3 extends over 15 amino acids. Germline V gives CDR1 MDHEN, CDR2 SYDVKM. The CDR3 loop reads CASSSGGTALNIQYF. The CDR3 DNA sequence: TGTGCCAGCAGTTCAGGGGGGACAGCCCTAAACATTCAGTACTTC.

The CDR3 DNA follows: TGCAGTGCTAGAGATGGGACAGGGAACGACGAGTACTTC. It encodes CSARDGTGNDEYF. The chain combines TRBV20-1 with TRBJ2-4; the match to TRBD1 covers 9 bases. Germline CDR1 and CDR2: DFQATT and SNEGSKA (reference sequence). V was clipped by 0 bases and J by 14 bases; unmatched bases: 8. This CDR3 contains 13 residues.

This clonotype was found a few times. The V and J genes are TRBV27 and TRBJ2-7; D ambiguous. The V end was cut by 6 bases, the J end by 0 bases, with 15 bases between. The CDR3 loop spans 15 amino acids. Germline CDR1 is MNHEY and CDR2 is SMNVEV (reference sequence). Written as DNA, the CDR3 is TGTGCCAGCAGCCCTCACCGGCCTGGCTCCTACGAGCAGTACTTC. It translates to CASSPHRPGSYEQYF.

V is TRBV28 and J is TRBJ2-7; 12 nucleotides line up with TRBD2. With 1 base clipped from V and 0 bases from J, the junction kept 4 bases outside the gene matches. Germline V gene lookup returns CDR1 MDHEN and CDR2 SYDVKM. The CDR3 loop spans 17 amino acids. In nucleotides, the CDR3 is TGTGCCAGCAGTTTATCGGGACTAGCGGGCAGCTCCTACGAGCAGTACTTC. Encoded protein: CASSLSGLAGSSYEQYF. Together with reference TRBV28 and TRBJ2-7, the CDR3 gives the full variable domain: DVKVTQSSRYLVKRTGEKVFLECVQDMDHENMFWYRQDPGLGLRLIYFSYDVKMKEKGDIPEGYSVSREKKERFSLILESASTNQTSMYLCASSLSGLAGSSYEQYFGPGTRLTVT.

The genes are TRBV29-1 and TRBJ2-1; TRBD1 matches 9 bases. The V gene's germline CDR1 is SQVTM and CDR2 ANQGSEA. CDR3 length: 18 amino acids. V lost 5 bases, J lost 3 bases, and 17 bases stayed unmatched. The CDR3 nucleotides are TGCAGCGTTCGGGACAGGGTAATAGGGGGGAATATCTACAATGAGCAGTTCTTC. This gives the protein CSVRDRVIGGNIYNEQFF.

The V gene is TRBV7-2, the J gene TRBJ2-7, with unresolved D. The CDR3 is made up of 15 amino acids. Trimming removed 5 bases from V and 0 bases from J, with 14 bases in between. Germline CDR1 SGHTA, CDR2 FQGNSA. CDR3: CASSPRLTSSYEQYF. As DNA, the CDR3 is TGTGCCAGCAGCCCTCGCCTCACAAGCTCCTACGAGCAGTACTTC.

This sequence joins TRBV24-1 and TRBJ2-1; weak D call: TRBD2 (5 bases). This CDR3 comprises 12 residues. Germline V gene sequence: CDR1 KGHDR, CDR2 SFDVKD. The V and J ends lost 4 bases and 9 bases respectively, with 9 bases between them. The CDR3 nucleotides are TGTGCCACCAGTGACATGGACTTTGAGCAGTTCTTC. Protein product: CATSDMDFEQFF.

This clonotype was recorded a few times. V and J are TRBV4-1 and TRBJ2-3, with TRBD2 matching 10 bases. The germline CDR1 and CDR2 sequences are MGHRA and YSYEKL. This CDR3 spans 16 amino acids. The trim removed 1 base at V and 3 bases at J, leaving 4 bases unmatched. The DNA for the CDR3 is TGCGCCAGCAGCCAAGGCGCTAGCGGGAGAACAGATACGCAGTATTTT. Its translation is CASSQGASGRTDTQYF.

The chain links TRBV29-1 to TRBJ2-6, with D tentatively TRBD2 (5 bases). CDR1 SQVTM and CDR2 ANQGSEA come from the germline V gene. The CDR3 consists of 14 residues. The ends were cut back, 7 bases at V and 4 bases at J, with 14 bases in the middle. CDR3 residues: CSADLANGANVLTF. CDR3 nucleotides: TGCAGCGCCGACCTAGCAAACGGGGCCAACGTCCTGACTTTC.

The V gene is TRBV10-3, the J gene TRBJ2-5; D is unresolved. Germline CDR1 is ENHRY and CDR2 is SYGVKD. There are 14 residues in the CDR3. V gave up 4 bases and J gave up 11 bases, with 20 bases separating them. The CDR3 spells CAISANPSPNEQYF. The CDR3 DNA follows: TGTGCCATCAGTGCTAATCCTTCTCCAAATGAGCAGTACTTC.

This clonotype was observed a single time. The rearrangement joins TRBV28 to TRBJ1-2, with 8 nucleotides matching TRBD1. The CDR3 runs to 17 residues. Germline trimming cut 4 bases from V and 5 bases from J; bases unmatched to any gene: 15. Per the germline V gene, CDR1 is MDHEN and CDR2 is SYDVKM. For the CDR3, the DNA is TGTGCCAGCAGTTCCTCTACCGGGACAGGAGGCCTGTATGGCTACACCTTC. Its protein is CASSSSTGTGGLYGYTF.

The gene calls are TRBV5-5 and TRBJ2-1; 9 positions match TRBD1. Unmatched junction bases numbered 4, after V lost 2 bases and J lost 1 base. CDR1 is SGHKS, CDR2 YYEKEE, per germline (reference sequence). The CDR3 has 16 residues. Here the CDR3 DNA reads TGTGCCAGCAGCTTCGTTGGGACAGGGTCCTACAATGAGCAGTTCTTC. Its translation is CASSFVGTGSYNEQFF.

Worth noting for this clonotype: A read error is possible here, since a much larger clone lies one base away. The chain links TRBV7-2 to TRBJ2-6, with 11 bases that match TRBD1. The V and J ends lost 2 bases and 2 bases, in that order; junction bases with no gene match: 2. Germline CDR1 is SGHTA and CDR2 is FQGNSA. The CDR3 sequence is 17 residues long. The CDR3 loop is CASSLWTGGTGANVLTF. The CDR3, as DNA: TGTGCCAGCAGCTTATGGACAGGGGGCACTGGGGCCAACGTCCTGACTTTC.

The chain combines TRBV7-9 with TRBJ2-1; the D is unclear. The germline V and J ends were trimmed by 5 bases and 8 bases, with 13 bases remaining between them. There are 13 residues in the CDR3. From germline, CDR1 is SEHNR and CDR2 FQNEAQ (reference sequence). This chain's CDR3 is CASSPPRFHEQFF. In DNA form, the CDR3 reads TGTGCCAGCAGCCCCCCTAGGTTCCATGAGCAGTTCTTC.

This chain connects TRBV28 to TRBJ2-7; D perhaps matches TRBD2 (6 bases). From germline, CDR1 is MDHEN and CDR2 SYDVKM. The V end lost 7 bases, the J end lost 2 bases, and 18 bases lay between the germline ends. This CDR3 is 15 amino acids long. CDR3 in amino acids: CASISGERRTYEQYF. The CDR3 DNA reads TGTGCCAGCATCTCGGGGGAGCGGAGGACCTACGAGCAGTACTTC. The entire variable domain, with the rest obtained from reference TRBV28 and TRBJ2-7, is as follows: DVKVTQSSRYLVKRTGEKVFLECVQDMDHENMFWYRQDPGLGLRLIYFSYDVKMKEKGDIPEGYSVSREKKERFSLILESASTNQTSMYLCASISGERRTYEQYFGPGTRLTVT.